Below are 14 T cell receptor beta chains sequenced from a single sample in a study of tumor-infiltrating lymphocytes in primary liver carcinoma. The roughly 20-31 mg bulk tissue piece was not sorted before simultaneous RNA and DNA extraction. Reverse transcription of roughly 470 ng total RNA with a constant-region primer produced TCR beta cDNA. It was through three nested multiplex PCR rounds of slightly modified ARM-PCR that TCR beta libraries arose. Rounds one and two of PCR, each of 9 to 11 cycles, were primed with TRBV1-TRBV30 forward primers and a C-beta reverse primer. TCRdb reprocessed the multiplex PCR reads with MiXCR, giving one entry per CDR3 protein. The sample contains fewer than 30,000 distinct CDR3 sequences, over 60% of which appear only once. The sample was liver tumor tissue from sampling region 3. The subset here: tumor region T3, left-lateral pole. The receptor set was obtained from a man aged 35-49 years with primary liver carcinoma and hepatitis B virus infection.

The chain is built from TRBV6-5 and TRBJ2-7, with D tentatively TRBD1 (6 bases). The CDR3 totals 14 residues. V lost 5 bases to trimming and J lost 10 bases, with 21 bases between them. From germline, CDR1 is MNHEY and CDR2 SVGAGI. Written as DNA, the CDR3 is TGTGCCAGCAGTACCCGGGACAAGTCCTACGGACAGTACTTC. It codes for CASSTRDKSYGQYF.

The chain joins TRBV29-1 to TRBJ2-1, with D unresolved. V dropped 6 bases and J dropped 15 bases, with 15 bases sitting between them. Germline-derived CDR1 and CDR2 are SQVTM and ANQGSEA. This CDR3 region has 10 residues. The CDR3 protein is CSVYSNKRFF. CDR3 DNA: TGCAGCGTCTACAGCAATAAGCGGTTCTTC.

Comments on this clonotype: One end of the junction does not line up with germline, which may come from a read error. The V and J genes are TRBV14 and TRBJ2-5, with 8 bases that match TRBD2. The CDR3 loop spans 16 amino acids. Germline V lookup: CDR1 SGHDN, CDR2 FVKESK. The CDR3 coding sequence is TGTGCCAGCAGTCATAGGAGCGGGAGCCCGCAAGAGACCCATTACTTC. Translating it yields CASSHRSGSPQETHYF.

This rearrangement joins TRBV5-6 to TRBJ2-6; no reliable D call. This CDR3 comprises 17 residues. The ends were cut back, 4 bases at V and 0 bases at J, with 14 bases in the middle. Germline lookup yields CDR1 SGHDT and CDR2 YYEEEE. CDR3 region: CASSQNSSFSGANVLTF. DNA of the CDR3: TGTGCCAGCAGCCAGAACAGCAGCTTCTCTGGGGCCAACGTCCTGACTTTC.

Worth noting for this clonotype: Being one base from a much bigger clone, this may be a read error. The chain joins TRBV18 to TRBJ2-5; no clear D. Germline lookup yields CDR1 KGHSH and CDR2 LQKENI. Trimming took 9 bases from V and 5 from J, leaving 19 bases between them. This CDR3 has 14 residues. CDR3 in amino acids: CARSLTLDGETQYF. CDR3 in DNA: TGTGCCAGATCATTAACGTTGGACGGGGAGACCCAGTACTTC.

As concerns this clonotype: At one boundary the junction diverges from the germline segment, which might be a read error. The chain combines TRBV29-1 with TRBJ2-5, with a weak D call TRBD1 (10 bases). CDR1 is SQVTM, CDR2 ANQGSEA, per germline. The length of the CDR3 is 13 residues. The CDR3 DNA follows: TGCAGCGTCCGACAGGGGGCGGGAGGGACCCTGTACTTC. Amino acids: CSVRQGAGGTLYF. The variable domain in full, completed from reference TRBV29-1 and TRBJ2-5, reads SAVISQKPSRDICQRGTSLTIQCQVDSQVTMMFWYRQQPGQSLTLIATANQGSEATYESGFVIDKFPISRPNLTFSTLTVSNMSPEDSSIYLCSVRQGAGGTLYFGPGTRLLVL.

The genes are TRBV6-6 and TRBJ2-5; the match to TRBD2 covers 9 bases. V gave up 5 bases and J gave up 3 bases; unmatched junction bases: 10. Germline CDR1 and CDR2: MNHNY and SVGAGI (reference sequence). CDR3 length: 16 residues. CDR3 coding DNA: TGTGCCAGCAGTCCCCATGGCGGGAGGGCCGAAGAGACCCAGTACTTC. Encoded protein: CASSPHGGRAEETQYF.

Turning to this clonotype: This clone may be a read error of a much larger clone one base away. This chain joins TRBV10-3 and TRBJ2-7; 11 positions agree with TRBD1. V dropped 4 bases and J dropped 3; count of bases not matched to a gene: 5. CDR1 and CDR2 (germline): ENHRY, SYGVKD. CDR3 length equals 15 residues. The CDR3 DNA reads as TGTGCCATCAGTGTTATGGGACAGGGGGACTACGAGCAGTACTTC. It codes for CAISVMGQGDYEQYF.

The V gene is TRBV6-6, the J gene TRBJ2-3; D could derive from TRBD1 or TRBD2 (5 bases each). This CDR3 spans 16 amino acids. In germline, CDR1 is MNHNY, CDR2 SVGAGI (reference sequence). V gave up 2 bases and J gave up 6 bases, with 18 bases separating them. CDR3 residues: CASSYRGDHKGDTQYF. In nucleotides, the CDR3 is TGTGCCAGCAGTTACAGAGGGGATCACAAAGGGGATACGCAGTATTTT.

Details on this clonotype: A read error may explain this, as a much larger clone is one base away. The rearrangement uses TRBV19 and TRBJ2-2, with 10 bases lining up with TRBD1. The V gene's germline CDR1 is LNHDA and CDR2 SQIVND (reference sequence). The ends lost 4 bases at V and 10 bases at J; junction bases unmatched: 9. The CDR3 has 15 amino acids. DNA of the CDR3: TGTGCCAGTAGTACCGGGACAGGGGTTCGCGTGGAGCTGTTTTTT. This translates into CASSTGTGVRVELFF.

Judged by abundance, this clonotype is medium-sized. The chain recombines TRBV6-2 or TRBV6-3 with TRBJ1-1; no definite D call. This CDR3 spans 12 amino acids. CDR1 MNHEY and CDR2 SVGEGT come from the germline V gene. Trimming pared 2 bases from V and 2 bases from J, leaving 3 bases between. The CDR3 sequence is CASSYINTEAFF. The DNA of the CDR3 is TGTGCCAGCAGTTACATTAACACTGAAGCTTTCTTT.

As for this clonotype: An end of the junction does not agree with germline; a read error may underlie this. The J gene is TRBJ1-1, the V gene TRBV10-3; no reliable D call. Germline V CDR1 and CDR2: ENHRY, SYGVKD. The CDR3 covers 13 residues. CDR3 loop: CAIGEEDFTEAFF. CDR3 DNA sequence: TGTGCCATCGGTGAGGAGGACTTCACTGAAGCTTTTTTT.

With respect to this clonotype: It may be a read error: a sequence one base away is much more abundant. The J gene is TRBJ2-1, the V gene TRBV29-1; no clear D. The CDR3 length is 11 residues. Germline V gene data show CDR1 as SQVTM and CDR2 as ANQGSEA. CDR3 DNA: TGCAGAGCCCATGGGTACAATGAGCGGTTCTTC. Its protein is CRAHGYNERFF.

Comments on this clonotype: The junction differs from germline at one of its ends, possibly a read error. Here the CDR3 reads CASSFAGSNTWELFF. The CDR3 DNA sequence: TGTGCCAGCAGCTTTGCGGGATCGAATACCTGGGAACTGTTTTTT. This sequence joins TRBV11-2 and TRBJ2-2; TRBD2 might be the D (6 bases). The CDR3 length is 15 residues. The germline V gene has CDR1 SGHAT and CDR2 FQNNGV. Full variable domain (remainder filled in from reference TRBV11-2 and TRBJ2-2): EAGVAQSPRYKIIEKRQSVAFWCNPISGHATLYWYQQILGQGPKLLIQFQNNGVVDDSQLPKDRFSAERLKGVDSTLKIQPAKLEDSAVYLCASSFAGSNTWELFFGEGSRLTVL.